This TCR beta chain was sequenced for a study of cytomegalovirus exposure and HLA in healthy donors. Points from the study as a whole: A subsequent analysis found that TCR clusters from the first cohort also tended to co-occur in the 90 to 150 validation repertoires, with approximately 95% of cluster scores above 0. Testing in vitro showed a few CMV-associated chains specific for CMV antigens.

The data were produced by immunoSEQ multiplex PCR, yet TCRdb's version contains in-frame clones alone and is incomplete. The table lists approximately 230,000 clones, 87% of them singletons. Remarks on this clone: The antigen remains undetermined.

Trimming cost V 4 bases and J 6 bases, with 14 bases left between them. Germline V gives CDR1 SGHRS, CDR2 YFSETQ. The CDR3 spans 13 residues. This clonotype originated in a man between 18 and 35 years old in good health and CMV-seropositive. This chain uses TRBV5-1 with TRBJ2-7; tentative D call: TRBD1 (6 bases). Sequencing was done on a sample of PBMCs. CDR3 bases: TGCGCCAGCAGCGTGGGGGCTTTGAGCGAGCAGTACTTC. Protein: CASSVGALSEQYF.